This TCR beta chain was captured by sequencing in a study of T cell changes during pregnancy in multiple sclerosis. V lost 1 base, J lost 1 base, and 7 bases lay in between. CDR1 MNHEY and CDR2 SMNVEV come from the germline V gene (reference sequence). The CDR3 totals 14 residues. Clones were read by immunoSEQ multiplex PCR, and TCRdb kept only the in-frame ones, dropping some. There are about 64,000 clones in the sample; about 96% occur only once, and roughly 2.3% lies in the top ten. The rearrangement uses TRBV27 and TRBJ1-1; D remains ambiguous. The TCR originated in a female donor with multiple sclerosis, enrolled in a pregnancy study. The sample here was CD8+ T cells from peripheral blood mononuclear cells, taken after pregnancy. DNA of the CDR3: TGTGCCAGCAGTTTATGGTCAGGGAACACTGAAGCTTTCTTT. This gives the protein CASSLWSGNTEAFF.